This T cell receptor beta chain was documented in a study of molecular identifiers for immune sequencing clone quantification. In this sample, this clonotype turned up many times. TCRdb reprocessed the PCR reads with MiXCR, giving one entry per CDR3 protein. The profile covers tens of thousands of distinct CDR3 sequences, with around a fifth appearing a single time and 0.85% taken by the ten largest. Naive CD8 T cells, phenotype CD8+CD4-CCR7+CD45RA+, were sorted. Sequencing used naive CD8+ T cells from blood, with Jurkat cell RNA spiked in. Regarding subset: FACS-sorted CD8+CD4-CCR7+CD45RA+ naive T cells. The source is a human donor in good health. Some libraries in this study had Jurkat cell RNA spiked in.

CDR3 DNA: TGTGCCAGCAGCTTGGAGGGGATCTCTGGAAACACCATATATTTT. Residues: CASSLEGISGNTIYF. The chain has TRBV5-6 and TRBJ1-3; possibly TRBD1 for D (5 bases). This CDR3 is built from 15 residues. Trimming cost V 0 bases and J 0 bases, with 7 bases left between them. From germline, CDR1 is SGHDT and CDR2 YYEEEE.